This T cell receptor beta chain comes out of a study of regulatory T cells in long-lasting Graves disease. Study-level results: Lower TCR diversity was seen in persistent Graves' patients than in newly diagnosed ones.

Construction of the TCR beta libraries employed iRepertoire HTBI primers in conjunction with Arm-PCR of CDR3 regions. As originally analysed: Identified across the samples were over 50 TRBV segments and roughly 13 TRBJ segments. From the multiplex PCR reads, TCRdb called clonotypes with MiXCR, one entry per CDR3 protein. In this record, the V and J calls reflect TCRdb's handling and not the investigators' own analysis. The sample consists of about 530,000 distinct CDR3 sequences, 15% to 20% of them appearing once. This clonotype came up many times. Its antigen is not known. As to time point: newly diagnosed GD, antithyroid drugs for less than 3 months. The TCR library used RNA extracted from PBMCs. Enrollment of patients was through an endocrinology department in Xi'an, China. The CDR3 has 13 residues. Trimming cost V 2 bases and J 8 bases, with 7 bases left between them. Germline CDR1 reads SNHLY; CDR2 reads FYNNEI.

This sample was also put to use in a study of T cells in Graves' hyperthyroidism and ophthalmopathy. That paper adds: It was uncontrolled infection, other autoimmune disease, pregnancy or lactation that excluded patients.

The receptor was derived from a woman aged 35-60 years with Graves disease. The chain uses TRBV2 and TRBJ1-6; D gene ambiguous. The input for sequencing was peripheral blood mononuclear cells (PBMCs), taken at new diagnosis, from a patient treated with antithyroid drugs. The CDR3 loop is CASSEHQYSPLHF. CDR3 in DNA: TGTGCCAGCAGTGAACATCAGTATTCACCCCTCCACTTT. Full variable domain (outside the CDR3, taken from reference TRBV2 and TRBJ1-6): EPEVTQTPSHQVTQMGQEVILRCVPISNHLYFYWYRQILGQKVEFLVSFYNNEISEKSEIFDDQFSVERPDGSNFTLKIRSTKLEDSAMYFCASSEHQYSPLHFGNGTRLTVT.